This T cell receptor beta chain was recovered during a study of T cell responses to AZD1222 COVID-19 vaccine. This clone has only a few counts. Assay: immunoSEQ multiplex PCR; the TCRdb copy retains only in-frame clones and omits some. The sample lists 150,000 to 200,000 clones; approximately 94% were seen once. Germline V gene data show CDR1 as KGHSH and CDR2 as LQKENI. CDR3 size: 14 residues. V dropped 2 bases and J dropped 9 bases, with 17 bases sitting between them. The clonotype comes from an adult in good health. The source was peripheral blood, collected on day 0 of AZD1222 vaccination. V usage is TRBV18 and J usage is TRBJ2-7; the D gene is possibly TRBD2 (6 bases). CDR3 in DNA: TGTGCCAGCTCACCAACTAGCAGTCAGGGAACGCAGTACTTC. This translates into CASSPTSSQGTQYF. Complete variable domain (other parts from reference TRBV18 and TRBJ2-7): NAGVMQNPRHLVRRRGQEARLRCSPMKGHSHVYWYRQLPEEGLKFMVYLQKENIIDESGMPKERFSAEFPKEGPSILRIQQVVRGDSAAYFCASSPTSSQGTQYFGPGTRLTVT.